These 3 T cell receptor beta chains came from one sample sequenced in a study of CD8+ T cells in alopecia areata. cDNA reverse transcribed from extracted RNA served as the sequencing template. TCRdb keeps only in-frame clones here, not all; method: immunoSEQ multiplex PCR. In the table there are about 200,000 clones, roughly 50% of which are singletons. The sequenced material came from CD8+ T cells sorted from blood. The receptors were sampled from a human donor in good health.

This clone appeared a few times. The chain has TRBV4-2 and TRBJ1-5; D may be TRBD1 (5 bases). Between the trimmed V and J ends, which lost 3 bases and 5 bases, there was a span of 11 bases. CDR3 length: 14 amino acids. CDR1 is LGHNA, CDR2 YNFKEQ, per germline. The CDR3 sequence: CASSHEGADQPQHF. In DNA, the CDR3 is TGTGCCAGCAGCCACGAAGGGGCAGATCAGCCCCAGCATTTT.

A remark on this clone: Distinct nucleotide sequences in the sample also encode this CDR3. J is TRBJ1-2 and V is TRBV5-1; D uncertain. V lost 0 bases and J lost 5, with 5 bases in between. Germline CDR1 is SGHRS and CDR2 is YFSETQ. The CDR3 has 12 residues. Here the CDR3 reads CASSLGGYGYTF. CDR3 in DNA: TGCGCCAGCAGCTTGGGAGGATATGGCTACACCTTC. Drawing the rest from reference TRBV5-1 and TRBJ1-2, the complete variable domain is KAGVTQTPRYLIKTRGQQVTLSCSPISGHRSVSWYQQTPGQGLQFLFEYFSETQRNKGNFPGRFSGRQFSNSRSEMNVSTLELGDSALYLCASSLGGYGYTFGSGTRLTVV.

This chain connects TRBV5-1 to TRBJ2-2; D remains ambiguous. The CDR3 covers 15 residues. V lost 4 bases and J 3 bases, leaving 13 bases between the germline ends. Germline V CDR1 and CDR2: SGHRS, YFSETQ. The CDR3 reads CASSPFKGDTGELFF. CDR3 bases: TGCGCCAGCAGCCCTTTTAAGGGTGACACCGGGGAGCTGTTTTTT.